The 17 T cell receptor beta chains below come from one sample, sequenced in a study of T cells expressing NK-cell markers. TCRdb processed the 5' RACE reads again and assigns one entry to each CDR3 protein, with no DNA. The sample includes about 180,000 distinct CDR3 sequences. Sequenced: blood T cells: a sorted CD56 or NKG2C T cell subset, CD4+ or CD8+ T cells, or bulk PBMC T cells (not recorded which). These receptors all come from a woman between 18 and 70 years old in good health.

The rearrangement uses TRBV29-1 and TRBJ2-2; TCRdb gives TRBD1 as the D gene, but with no DNA this cannot be confirmed. The CDR3 extends over 13 amino acids. Germline V gives CDR1 SQVTM, CDR2 ANQGSEA. The CDR3 loop reads CSATGTATGELFF.

The chain links TRBV5-1 to TRBJ2-5; the TRBD1 assignment by TCRdb is unverifiable without DNA. Per the germline V gene, CDR1 is SGHRS and CDR2 is YFSETQ. This CDR3 contains 16 residues. The CDR3 spells CASSSPGSPEQETQYF.

J is TRBJ2-1 and V is TRBV18; TCRdb picks TRBD2, but there is no DNA to check that call. Germline CDR1 KGHSH, CDR2 LQKENI. The CDR3 runs 14 residues. The CDR3: CASSDTGTQNEQFF. Filled out from reference TRBV18 and TRBJ2-1, the complete variable domain reads NAGVMQNPRHLVRRRGQEARLRCSPMKGHSHVYWYRQLPEEGLKFMVYLQKENIIDESGMPKERFSAEFPKEGPSILRIQQVVRGDSAAYFCASSDTGTQNEQFFGPGTRLTVL.

This chain connects TRBV5-1 to TRBJ2-1; checking the TCRdb D call of TRBD1 is not possible without DNA. The CDR3 covers 15 residues. The germline V gene encodes CDR1 SGHRS and CDR2 YFSETQ. CDR3 sequence: CASSLQGSSDNEQFF.

This chain uses TRBV5-1 with TRBJ2-5; TCRdb lists TRBD1, though no DNA is available to test this call. The CDR3 has 13 amino acids. The germline gives CDR1 SGHRS, CDR2 YFSETQ. Here the CDR3 reads CASRQWAQETQYF.

This chain uses TRBV3-1 with TRBJ1-5; TCRdb selects TRBD1, and the lack of DNA leaves this call unchecked. CDR1 and CDR2 from the germline V gene are LGHDT and YNNKEL (reference sequence). The CDR3 runs to 15 residues. The CDR3 protein is CASSRTGGWNQPQHF.

V gene TRBV7-6 combines with J gene TRBJ1-4; TCRdb indicates TRBD1, and absent DNA this call remains unverified. The CDR3 consists of 15 residues. The germline V gene encodes CDR1 SGHVS and CDR2 FNYEAQ. This CDR3 is CASSSDRGTNEKLFF.

The V and J genes are TRBV5-1 and TRBJ2-2; lacking DNA, the TRBD2 call made by TCRdb goes unchecked. Per germline, CDR1 SGHRS and CDR2 YFSETQ. The CDR3 covers 16 residues. The CDR3 spells CASSLTSGDVTGELFF.

The J gene is TRBJ2-5, the V gene TRBV7-9. Per germline, CDR1 SEHNR and CDR2 FQNEAQ (reference sequence). The CDR3 extends over 15 amino acids. This CDR3 is CASRPEVGSQETQYF.

Here the CDR3 reads CASSPKFGTGGVGTEAFF. The chain uses TRBV9 and TRBJ1-1; absent DNA, TCRdb's TRBD1 call cannot be checked. The CDR3 contains 18 residues. The germline V gene encodes CDR1 SGDLS and CDR2 YYNGEE.

The chain links TRBV24-1 to TRBJ2-5. Germline V gives CDR1 KGHDR, CDR2 SFDVKD. This CDR3 comprises 14 residues. The CDR3 is CATRDLPSAETQYF.

The gene calls are TRBV10-3 and TRBJ2-5; absent DNA, TCRdb's TRBD2 call cannot be checked. CDR1 and CDR2 from the germline V gene are ENHRY and SYGVKD. This CDR3 has 13 residues. CDR3 loop: CAISERQGETQYF.

The chain couples TRBV7-3 to TRBJ2-1; TCRdb indicates TRBD2, and absent DNA this call remains unverified. CDR1 is SGHTA, CDR2 FQGTGA, per germline. The CDR3 is 17 residues long. CDR3 in amino acids: CASSLGVAGGRRNEQFF.

The V and J genes are TRBV5-1 and TRBJ2-5; the TCRdb call, TRBD2, lacks DNA for checking. Germline lookup yields CDR1 SGHRS and CDR2 YFSETQ. The CDR3 loop spans 13 amino acids. CDR3: CASSPLADETQYF.

V is TRBV5-1 and J is TRBJ1-4. Germline assignment: CDR1 SGHRS and CDR2 YFSETQ. This CDR3 region has 14 residues. The CDR3 protein is CASRVLPTNEKLFF.

The chain links TRBV20-1 to TRBJ2-2; without DNA, the TCRdb call of TRBD2 cannot be checked. Germline CDR1 DFQATT, CDR2 SNEGSKA (reference sequence). The CDR3 runs to 12 residues. The CDR3 sequence is CNVAGVNGELFF.

The gene calls are TRBV29-1 and TRBJ1-2; TCRdb's D call, TRBD1, is unchecked because there is no DNA. Germline-derived CDR1 and CDR2 are SQVTM and ANQGSEA. The CDR3 has 15 residues. CDR3: CSVAPLDRANYGYTF.